This T cell receptor beta chain was observed in a study of blood T cells in healthy people across ages. Primed by a sample-barcoded 5' primer and a J-beta primer mix, a second PCR proceeded for 7 to 11 cycles. Each TCR beta cDNA got a 12-nucleotide random molecular identifier. TCRdb re-called the 5' RACE reads through MiXCR, storing one row per CDR3 protein. Among 1 million to 1.2 million distinct CDR3 sequences listed, around two fifths were seen once. This clonotype was seen more than once but under ten times. The draw of peripheral blood yielded ten milliliters from each donor. V was pared by 8 bases and J by 8 bases, with 21 bases between. This CDR3 is built from 14 residues. Germline assignment: CDR1 SNHLY and CDR2 FYNNEI.

The specimen was blood. V is TRBV2 and J is TRBJ1-2; no clear D gene. This clonotype originated in a man aged 18 to 30 in good health. The DNA for the CDR3 is TGTGCCAGCGAAGTAGTCGCCTCGCGATGCGGCTACACCTTC. Translation: CASEVVASRCGYTF.